The 11 T cell receptor beta chains given below trace back to one sample, sequenced in a study of T cell repertoires in aging, cancer and after chemotherapy. TCR beta rearrangements were amplified from peripheral blood genomic DNA. A mixed TRB-A/B primer pool amplified rearranged TRB by multiplex touch-down PCR. Each CDR3 protein is one row after TCRdb ran MiXCR on the multiplex PCR reads. Of approximately 10,000 distinct CDR3 sequences in the sample, around 42% were seen once. Sequencing input: blood. These receptors came from a human donor in good health.

This clonotype qualifies as medium-sized. The V gene is TRBV5-5, the J gene TRBJ1-2; 7 nucleotides match TRBD1. The V and J ends lost 3 bases and 1 base, in that order; junction bases with no gene match: 6. CDR1 is SGHKS and CDR2 is YYEKEE in the germline V gene (reference sequence). The CDR3 is 15 amino acids. The DNA for the CDR3 is TGTGCCAGCAGCTACCGGGACAGCTTTAACTATGGCTACACCTTC. It specifies CASSYRDSFNYGYTF.

The chain is built from TRBV28 and TRBJ2-5, with D unresolved. The CDR3 has 14 residues. Per the germline V gene, CDR1 is MDHEN and CDR2 is SYDVKM. V shed 7 bases and J shed 4 bases, with 16 bases lying between them. The CDR3 coding sequence is TGTGCCAGCACGCCCCAACCGGGTATAGAGACCCAGTACTTC. Translated, it gives CASTPQPGIETQYF.

This clonotype was counted a single time. This chain connects TRBV20-1 to TRBJ2-3; 10 bases are shared with TRBD2. Germline assignment: CDR1 DFQATT and CDR2 SNEGSKA (reference sequence). V gave up 6 bases and J gave up 1 base; unmatched junction bases: 10. The CDR3 consists of 16 residues. Here the CDR3 DNA reads TGCAGTGCGCAAAAGGTCGGACTAGCGGGCACAGATACGCAGTATTTT. The encoded protein is CSAQKVGLAGTDTQYF.

As regards this clonotype: One junction end disagrees with the germline gene, perhaps due to a read error. The CDR3 protein is CSVAYRVDNSYNDQFF. CDR3 in DNA: TGCAGCGTCGCTTACCGTGTAGATAACTCCTACAATGATCAGTTCTTC. The J gene is TRBJ2-1, the V gene TRBV29-1, with D uncertain. Germline loops: CDR1 SQVTM, CDR2 ANQGSEA. This CDR3 has 16 amino acids.

The table lists this clonotype with a few counts. The chain uses TRBV19 and TRBJ1-2; 9 bases align to TRBD1. This CDR3 is 13 amino acids long. The V and J ends lost 8 bases and 2 bases, in that order; junction bases with no gene match: 3. CDR1 and CDR2 from the germline V gene are LNHDA and SQIVND (reference sequence). CDR3 in amino acids: CASGGQGNYGYTF. As DNA, the CDR3 is TGTGCCAGTGGGGGACAGGGCAACTATGGCTACACCTTC.

The chain employs TRBV6-2 or TRBV6-3 and TRBJ2-7; 9 bases match TRBD1. V shed 5 bases, J shed 5 bases, and the junction held 7 bases outside the gene matches. Per germline, CDR1 MNHEY and CDR2 SVGEGT. This CDR3 is built from 14 residues. Here the CDR3 DNA reads TGTGCCAGCAGTCGGACAGGGGACGTTGACGAGCAGTACTTC. Its translation is CASSRTGDVDEQYF.

The V and J genes are TRBV20-1 and TRBJ2-7; tentatively, D is TRBD2 (5 bases). This CDR3 region has 12 residues. Trimming shortened V by 3 bases and J by 5 bases, and 11 bases separated the two germline ends. Germline V gene sequence: CDR1 DFQATT, CDR2 SNEGSKA (reference sequence). This chain's CDR3 is CSASRSVDEQYF. CDR3 sequence (DNA): TGCAGTGCTAGCCGTAGCGTGGACGAGCAGTACTTC.

This clonotype showed up just a few times. The chain employs TRBV6-5 and TRBJ2-7; TRBD2 agrees at 7 bases. CDR3 length: 15 residues. V trimming: 0 bases; J trimming: 6 bases; junction bases outside the gene matches: 8. Germline V gene lookup returns CDR1 MNHEY and CDR2 SVGAGI. This chain's CDR3 is CASSYSRGGSGEQYF. The CDR3, as DNA: TGTGCCAGCAGTTACTCGAGGGGAGGGAGCGGCGAGCAGTACTTC.

The CDR3 DNA sequence: TGTGCCAGCAGCCCTCACCGAGGAGAAAAACTGTTTTTT. Its protein product is CASSPHRGEKLFF. The rearrangement joins TRBV7-2 to TRBJ1-4; D call uncertain. The V and J ends lost 5 bases and 8 bases respectively, with 12 bases between them. Germline CDR1 and CDR2: SGHTA and FQGNSA. CDR3 length: 13 amino acids. Together with reference TRBV7-2 and TRBJ1-4, the CDR3 gives the full variable domain: GAGVSQSPSNKVTEKGKDVELRCDPISGHTALYWYRQSLGQGLEFLIYFQGNSAPDKSGLPSDRFSAERTGGSVSTLTIQRTQQEDSAVYLCASSPHRGEKLFFGSGTQLSVL.

This chain links TRBV28 with TRBJ2-1; the match to TRBD1 covers 7 bases. Germline V gene data show CDR1 as MDHEN and CDR2 as SYDVKM. The CDR3 runs 15 residues. With 7 bases clipped from V and 7 bases from J, the junction kept 13 bases outside the gene matches. This chain's CDR3 is CASTRTGRGGNEQFF. The CDR3 nucleotides read TGTGCCAGCACCAGGACAGGCCGAGGGGGAAATGAGCAGTTCTTC.

This clonotype was detected a few times. This chain joins TRBV19 and TRBJ2-5, with TRBD1 as a possible D gene (5 bases). Trimming left V 2 bases short and J 2 bases short, with 12 bases between. Germline V lookup: CDR1 LNHDA, CDR2 SQIVND (reference sequence). The CDR3 has 15 amino acids. DNA for the CDR3: TGTGCCAGTAGTATATATGCAGGGCGTCAAGAGACCCAGTACTTC. Its translation: CASSIYAGRQETQYF.